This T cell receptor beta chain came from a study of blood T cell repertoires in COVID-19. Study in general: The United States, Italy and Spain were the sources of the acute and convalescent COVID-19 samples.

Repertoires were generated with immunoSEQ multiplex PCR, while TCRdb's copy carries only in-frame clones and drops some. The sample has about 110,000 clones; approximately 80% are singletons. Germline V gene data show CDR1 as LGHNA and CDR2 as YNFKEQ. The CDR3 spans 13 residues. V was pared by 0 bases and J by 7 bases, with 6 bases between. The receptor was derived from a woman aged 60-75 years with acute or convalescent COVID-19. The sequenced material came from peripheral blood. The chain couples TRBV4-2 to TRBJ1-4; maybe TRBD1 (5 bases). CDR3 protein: CASSQERGEKLFF. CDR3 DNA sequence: TGTGCCAGCAGCCAAGAAAGGGGTGAAAAACTGTTTTTT.